These T cell receptor beta chains were read from a single sample in a study of post-analysis software for immune sequencing data. TCRdb processed the PCR reads anew with MiXCR; each CDR3 protein has one entry. The table shows 700,000 to 800,000 distinct CDR3 sequences, with 25% to 30% occurring only once. Sequencing was carried out using blood. These TCRs come from a girl between 5 and 17 years old with multiple sclerosis. Each CDR3 is given with its conserved first and last residue. The order of the fields is clone size, D gene, V gene, J gene, CDR3 DNA, CDR3 protein. D genes are given only for firm matches. Only some rows state a clone size, as once, few, many or a class for expanded clones.

few	TRBD1	TRBV20-1	TRBJ1-4	TGCAGTGCTAGTCAGGGGGCAACTAATGAAAAACTGTTTTTT	CSASQGATNEKLFF
.	.	TRBV5-6	TRBJ1-1	TGTGCCAGCAGCTTGGTCGATGAGACTGAAGCTTTCTTT	CASSLVDETEAFF
.	.	TRBV12-3/TRBV12-4	TRBJ2-1	TGTGCCACTTCAGGAGGGTATCGTAACAATGAGCGGTTCTTC	CATSGGYRNNERFF
once	.	TRBV5-6	TRBJ2-5	TGTGCCAGCAGCTCGATGGAGACCCAGTACTTC	CASSSMETQYF
.	TRBD1	TRBV29-1	TRBJ2-7	TGCAGCGTTGCGGGACAGGGGTACGAGCAGTACTTC	CSVAGQGYEQYF
many	.	TRBV10-3	TRBJ2-7	TGTGCCATCAGTGAGTCGACGTGGGGGAGCTCCTACGAGCAGTACTTC	CAISESTWGSSYEQYF
few	TRBD1	TRBV20-1	TRBJ1-5	TGCAGTGCTAACCCCGAGGGACAGGGGCATCAGCCCCAGCATTTT	CSANPEGQGHQPQHF
.	TRBD1	TRBV5-4	TRBJ1-2	TGTGCCAGCAGCATGGGACAGGGCACTAACTATGGCTACACCTTC	CASSMGQGTNYGYTF
few	.	TRBV6-2/TRBV6-3	TRBJ2-4	TGTGCCAGCAGTCAACCAGTGGGAATTCGGTACTTC	CASSQPVGIRYF
.	.	TRBV6-5	TRBJ2-7	TGTGCCAGCAGTCCCACCAGCCAGGGGTACGAGCAGTACTTC	CASSPTSQGYEQYF
few	TRBD1	TRBV29-1	TRBJ1-2	TGCAGCGTTGAAGAGAATAGACAGGGACCGTCCGGGCACACCTTC	CSVEENRQGPSGHTF
.	.	TRBV20-1	TRBJ1-1	TGCAGTGCGGGGAAGAACACTGAAGCTTTCTTT	CSAGKNTEAFF
.	TRBD2	TRBV7-9	TRBJ2-1	TGTGCCAGCAGCGGGCCGGGACTACGGAGCAATGAGCAGTTCTTC	CASSGPGLRSNEQFF
.	.	TRBV18	TRBJ2-1	TGTGCCAGCTCCCAGTTGGGGACCCCGTCCAATTATGAGCAGTTCTTC	CASSQLGTPSNYEQFF
.	.	TRBV10-3	TRBJ2-3	TGTGCCATCAGTGAGGGAGGACAAAGCACAGATACGCAGTATTTT	CAISEGGQSTDTQYF
many	.	TRBV12-3/TRBV12-4	TRBJ2-1	TGTGCCAGCAGGAGGGGGGGGAGGAGCAATGAGCAGTTCTTC	CASRRGGRSNEQFF
.	.	TRBV14	TRBJ2-3	TGTGCCAGCAGCCAAGCGGGGGGCCCAGATACGCAGTATTTT	CASSQAGGPDTQYF
.	TRBD2	TRBV18	TRBJ2-3	TGTGCCAGCTCACCACCGACGGGACTAGCGGGCGATACGCGGTATTTT	CASSPPTGLAGDTRYF
.	.	TRBV27	TRBJ1-1	TGTGCCAGCAGTTGGGGCGGGGGGCCGGACACTGAAGCTTTCTTT	CASSWGGGPDTEAFF
few	.	TRBV7-9	TRBJ2-7	TGTGCCAGCAGCTCTAAAGTCTACGAGCAGTACTTC	CASSSKVYEQYF
few	.	TRBV13	TRBJ2-3	TGTGCCAGCAGCTCCTGGCCTCAGAGCACAGATACGCAGTATTTT	CASSSWPQSTDTQYF
few	.	TRBV10-1	TRBJ2-1	TGCGCCAGCAGTGACTACGGACTGGATCTGGGTGAGCAGTTCTTC	CASSDYGLDLGEQFF
few	TRBD2	TRBV7-2	TRBJ2-1	TGTGCCAGCAGCATAAGAGAGGGTAGCGGGAGAGATGAGCAGTTCTTC	CASSIREGSGRDEQFF
few	TRBD1	TRBV2	TRBJ2-1	TGTGCCACGGGACAGGGGGCGCTGGGGCAGTTCTTC	CATGQGALGQFF
few	.	TRBV7-2	TRBJ2-5	TGTGCCAGCAGCTTAGGGGCAGGGGGGCCGTGGGAGACCCAGTACTTC	CASSLGAGGPWETQYF
.	TRBD2	TRBV20-1	TRBJ2-7	TGCAGTGCTAGGGCGAGCGGGACTAGCGCCGTGAAGGGGTCCTACGAGCAGTACTTC	CSARASGTSAVKGSYEQYF
few	.	TRBV7-9	TRBJ1-1	TGTGCCACCCCCGGACAAGCGAACACTGAAGCTTTCTTT	CATPGQANTEAFF
many	TRBD2	TRBV5-6	TRBJ2-7	TGTGCCAGCAGCTCCGGGACTAGCGGAAACTACGAGCAGTACTTC	CASSSGTSGNYEQYF
once	.	TRBV20-1	TRBJ1-2	TGCAGTGCTAGGACTGTTACGACACGCTCTGCGTCCGGCTACACCTTC	CSARTVTTRSASGYTF
few	.	TRBV12-3/TRBV12-4	TRBJ2-1	TGTGCCAGCAGTTTAGTGGCTAACTCCTACAATGAGCAGTTCTTC	CASSLVANSYNEQFF
few	.	TRBV27	TRBJ2-3	TGTGCCAGCAGTTTGGGGGAATTCGGCACAGATACGCAGTATTTT	CASSLGEFGTDTQYF
.	.	TRBV2	TRBJ1-2	TGTGCCAGCAGTGAAGCCGTCAGTGCCTATGGCTACACCTTC	CASSEAVSAYGYTF
few	.	TRBV20-1	TRBJ2-7	TGCAGTGCTAGAGTCCGTGGGGGGCGGCACGCCTACGAGCAGTACTTC	CSARVRGGRHAYEQYF
.	.	TRBV27	TRBJ1-2	TGTGCCAGCAGCATCGACCTATTCGGGGGCTACACCTTC	CASSIDLFGGYTF
.	.	TRBV4-1	TRBJ1-6	TGCGCCAGCAGCCTAAGAGAATTTCCTGATTCACCCCTCCACTTT	CASSLREFPDSPLHF
.	.	TRBV3-1	TRBJ1-2	TGTGCCGGCAGCCGGCCCGGTGGGGGCTACACCTTC	CAGSRPGGGYTF
few	.	TRBV5-1	TRBJ2-1	TGCGCCAGCAGCTTAGGGACAAAAGACAATGAGCAGTTCTTC	CASSLGTKDNEQFF